This TCR beta chain originates from a study of blood T cell repertoires in COVID-19. Trimming cost V 8 bases and J 0 bases; bases outside gene matches: 11. The CDR3 runs 16 residues. Germline V lookup: CDR1 SEHNR, CDR2 FQNEAQ (reference sequence). Assay: immunoSEQ multiplex PCR; the TCRdb copy retains only in-frame clones and omits some. The sample lists some 300,000 clones, 85% to 90% occurring once. The rearrangement links TRBV7-9 to TRBJ2-3, with 7 bases lining up with TRBD1. The sample comprised PBMCs or T cells enriched from blood (not recorded which). The sequence was obtained from a woman between 45 and 65 years old who had been exposed to COVID-19. The CDR3 is CASGSKAGGSTDTQYF. CDR3 nucleotide sequence: TGTGCCAGCGGGTCGAAGGCAGGGGGAAGCACAGATACGCAGTATTTT.